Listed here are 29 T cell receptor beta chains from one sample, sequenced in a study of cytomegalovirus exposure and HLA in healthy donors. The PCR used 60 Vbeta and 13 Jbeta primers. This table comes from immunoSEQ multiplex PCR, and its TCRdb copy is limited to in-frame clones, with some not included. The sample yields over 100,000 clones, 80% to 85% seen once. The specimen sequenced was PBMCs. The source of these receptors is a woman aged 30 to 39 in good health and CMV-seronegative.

In DNA, the CDR3 is TGTGCCAGCTCACCACACCGGGGGGCCGACGAAAAACTGTTTTTT. Protein sequence: CASSPHRGADEKLFF. The J gene is TRBJ1-4, the V gene TRBV18, with D maybe TRBD1 (6 bases). In germline, CDR1 is KGHSH, CDR2 LQKENI. Between the trimmed V and J ends, which lost 1 base and 8 bases, there was a span of 14 bases. The CDR3 totals 15 residues.

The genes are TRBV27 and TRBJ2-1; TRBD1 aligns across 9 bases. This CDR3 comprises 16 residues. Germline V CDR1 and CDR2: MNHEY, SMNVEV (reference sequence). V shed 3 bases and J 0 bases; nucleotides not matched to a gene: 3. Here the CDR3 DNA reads TGTGCCAGCAGTTTCACAGGGGGCCACTCCTACAATGAGCAGTTCTTC. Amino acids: CASSFTGGHSYNEQFF.

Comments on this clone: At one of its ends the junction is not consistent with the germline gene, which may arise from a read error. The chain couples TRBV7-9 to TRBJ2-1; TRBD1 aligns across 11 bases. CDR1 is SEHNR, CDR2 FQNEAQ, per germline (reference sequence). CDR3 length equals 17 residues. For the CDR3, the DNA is TGTTCCAGCAGCTTAGTTGGAGGGACAGGGGGATGGAATGAGCAGTTCTTC. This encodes CSSSLVGGTGGWNEQFF.

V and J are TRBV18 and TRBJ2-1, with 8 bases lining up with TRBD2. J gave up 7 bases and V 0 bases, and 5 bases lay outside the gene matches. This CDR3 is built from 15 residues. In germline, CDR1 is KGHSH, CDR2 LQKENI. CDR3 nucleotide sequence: TGTGCCAGCTCACCACCAGCGGGACTAGGGAATGAGCAGTTCTTC. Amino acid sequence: CASSPPAGLGNEQFF.

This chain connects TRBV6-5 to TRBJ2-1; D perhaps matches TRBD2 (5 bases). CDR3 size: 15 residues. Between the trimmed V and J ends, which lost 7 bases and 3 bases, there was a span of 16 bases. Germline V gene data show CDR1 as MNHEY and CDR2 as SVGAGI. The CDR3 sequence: CASNVSGSIYNEQFF. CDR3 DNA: TGTGCCAGCAATGTGAGCGGATCGATCTACAATGAGCAGTTCTTC.

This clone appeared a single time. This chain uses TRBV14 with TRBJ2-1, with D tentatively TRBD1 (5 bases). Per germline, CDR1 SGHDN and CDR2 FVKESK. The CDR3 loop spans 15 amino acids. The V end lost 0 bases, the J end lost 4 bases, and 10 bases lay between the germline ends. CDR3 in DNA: TGTGCCAGCAGCCAAGAGACAGTGAAGTACAATGAGCAGTTCTTC. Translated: CASSQETVKYNEQFF.

In DNA, the CDR3 is TGCAGCGTTGCAGGACAGGATGTTATCTCTGGGGCCAACGTCCTGACTTTC. This translates into CSVAGQDVISGANVLTF. The gene calls are TRBV29-1 and TRBJ2-6, with 7 bases fitting TRBD1. The junction had 9 bases not matched to a gene; V was cut back by 4 bases and J by 0 bases. Looked up from germline, CDR1 is SQVTM and CDR2 is ANQGSEA. The CDR3 totals 17 residues.

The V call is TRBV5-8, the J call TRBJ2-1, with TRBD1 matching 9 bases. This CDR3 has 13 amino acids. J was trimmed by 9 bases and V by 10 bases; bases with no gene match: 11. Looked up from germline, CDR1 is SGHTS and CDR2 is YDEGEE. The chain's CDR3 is CAGRDRVGFEQFF. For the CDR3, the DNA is TGTGCCGGGAGGGACAGGGTAGGATTTGAGCAGTTCTTC.

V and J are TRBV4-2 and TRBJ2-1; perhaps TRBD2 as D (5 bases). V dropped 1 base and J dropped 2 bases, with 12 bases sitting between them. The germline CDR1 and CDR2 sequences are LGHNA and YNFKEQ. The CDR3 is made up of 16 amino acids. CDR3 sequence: CASSQASSGAYNEQFF. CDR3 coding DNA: TGTGCCAGCAGCCAAGCGTCCAGCGGAGCCTACAATGAGCAGTTCTTC.

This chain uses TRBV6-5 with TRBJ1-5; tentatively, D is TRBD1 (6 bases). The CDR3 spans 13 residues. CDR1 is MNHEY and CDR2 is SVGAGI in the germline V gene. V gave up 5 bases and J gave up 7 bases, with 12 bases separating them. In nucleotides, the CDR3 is TGTGCCAGCAGTCAGGGGCTTGGGCAGCCCCAGCATTTT. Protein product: CASSQGLGQPQHF.

The CDR3 nucleotides read TGCGCCAGCAGCCCTAGACTAGCGGGAGCTCGGGAGCAGTACTTC. Its protein product is CASSPRLAGAREQYF. The chain combines TRBV4-3 with TRBJ2-7, with 12 bases that match TRBD2. Germline V gene lookup returns CDR1 LGHNA and CDR2 YSLEER. The CDR3 spans 15 residues. The V segment lost 4 bases and the J segment 7 bases; nucleotides outside the gene matches: 8.

The CDR3 loop reads CASSLNGRADEQFF. The CDR3, as DNA: TGTGCCAGCAGCTTAAACGGGAGGGCCGATGAGCAGTTCTTC. This chain uses TRBV11-3 with TRBJ2-1; 8 bases are shared with TRBD2. Germline V gene data show CDR1 as SGHNT and CDR2 as YENEEA. The CDR3 runs to 14 residues. V lost 2 bases and J lost 8; bases outside the gene matches: 5. The whole variable domain, remainder taken from reference TRBV11-3 and TRBJ2-1, is EAGVVQSPRYKIIEKKQPVAFWCNPISGHNTLYWYLQNLGQGPELLIRYENEEAVDDSQLPKDRFSAERLKGVDSTLKIQPAELGDSAVYLCASSLNGRADEQFFGPGTRLTVL.

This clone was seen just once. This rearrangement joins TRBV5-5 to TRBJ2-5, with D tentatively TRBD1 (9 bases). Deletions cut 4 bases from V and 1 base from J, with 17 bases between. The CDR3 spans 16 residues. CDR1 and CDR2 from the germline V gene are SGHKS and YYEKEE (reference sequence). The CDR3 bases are TGTGCCAGCAGCGGCCGGGGGGGACAGGGCCAAGAGACCCAGTACTTC. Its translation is CASSGRGGQGQETQYF.

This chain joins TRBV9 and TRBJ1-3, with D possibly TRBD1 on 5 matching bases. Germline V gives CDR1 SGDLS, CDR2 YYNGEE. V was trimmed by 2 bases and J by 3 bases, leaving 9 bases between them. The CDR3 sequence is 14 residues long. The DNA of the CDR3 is TGTGCCAGCAGCGTCGGAGGGGTTGGAAACACCATATATTTT. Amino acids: CASSVGGVGNTIYF.

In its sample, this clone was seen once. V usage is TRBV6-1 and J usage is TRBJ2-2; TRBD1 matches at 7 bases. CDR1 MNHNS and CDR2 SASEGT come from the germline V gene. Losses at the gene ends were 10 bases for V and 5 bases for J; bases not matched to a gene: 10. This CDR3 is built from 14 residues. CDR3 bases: TGTGCCACCATTCTCGTACAGGGGACCGGGGAGCTGTTTTTT. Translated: CATILVQGTGELFF.

The CDR3 sequence: CASSPKDKPNEQFF. Here the CDR3 DNA reads TGTGCCAGCAGCCCAAAGGACAAACCCAATGAGCAGTTCTTC. V and J are TRBV11-3 and TRBJ2-1; weak D call: TRBD1 (5 bases). Germline CDR1 is SGHNT and CDR2 is YENEEA. V gave up 5 bases and J gave up 6 bases, with 14 bases separating them. The CDR3 runs 14 residues.

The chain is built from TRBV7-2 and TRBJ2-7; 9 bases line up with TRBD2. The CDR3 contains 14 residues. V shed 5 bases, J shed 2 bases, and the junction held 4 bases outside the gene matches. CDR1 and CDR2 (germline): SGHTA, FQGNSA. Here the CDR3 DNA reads TGTGCCAGCAGCAGTAGCGGGGGAGCCTACGAGCAGTACTTC. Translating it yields CASSSSGGAYEQYF.

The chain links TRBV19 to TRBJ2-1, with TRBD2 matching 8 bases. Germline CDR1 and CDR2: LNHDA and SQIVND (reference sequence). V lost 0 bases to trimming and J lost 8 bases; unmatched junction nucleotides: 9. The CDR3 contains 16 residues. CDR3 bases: TGTGCCAGTAGTATAGAGTCCAGCGGGAGTTTGTATGAGCAGTTCTTC. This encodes CASSIESSGSLYEQFF.

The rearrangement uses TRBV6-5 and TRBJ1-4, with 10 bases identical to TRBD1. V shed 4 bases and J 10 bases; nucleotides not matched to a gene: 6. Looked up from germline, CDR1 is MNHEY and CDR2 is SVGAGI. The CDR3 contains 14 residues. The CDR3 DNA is TGTGCCAGCAGTTTTCGACAGGGGGCCGGAAAACTGTTTTTT. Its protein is CASSFRQGAGKLFF.

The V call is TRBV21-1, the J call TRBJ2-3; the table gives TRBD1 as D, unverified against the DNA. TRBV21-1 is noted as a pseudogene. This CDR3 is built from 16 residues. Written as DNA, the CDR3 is TGTGCCAGCAGCAAAGGATCAGGGGGCCGCACAGATACGCAGTATTTT. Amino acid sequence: CASSKGSGGRTDTQYF.

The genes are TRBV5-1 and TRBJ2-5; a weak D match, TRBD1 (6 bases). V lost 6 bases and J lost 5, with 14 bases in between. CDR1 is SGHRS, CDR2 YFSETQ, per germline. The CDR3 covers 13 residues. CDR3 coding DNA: TGCGCCAGCAACCTACAGGGAGTCGAGACCCAGTACTTC. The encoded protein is CASNLQGVETQYF. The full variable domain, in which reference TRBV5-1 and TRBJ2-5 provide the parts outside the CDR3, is KAGVTQTPRYLIKTRGQQVTLSCSPISGHRSVSWYQQTPGQGLQFLFEYFSETQRNKGNFPGRFSGRQFSNSRSEMNVSTLELGDSALYLCASNLQGVETQYFGPGTRLLVL.

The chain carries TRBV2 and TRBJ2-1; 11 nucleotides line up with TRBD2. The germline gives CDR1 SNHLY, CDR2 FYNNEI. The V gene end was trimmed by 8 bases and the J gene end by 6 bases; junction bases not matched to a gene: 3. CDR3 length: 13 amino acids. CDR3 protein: CASGTSGFNEQFF. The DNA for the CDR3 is TGTGCCAGCGGGACTAGCGGATTCAATGAGCAGTTCTTC.

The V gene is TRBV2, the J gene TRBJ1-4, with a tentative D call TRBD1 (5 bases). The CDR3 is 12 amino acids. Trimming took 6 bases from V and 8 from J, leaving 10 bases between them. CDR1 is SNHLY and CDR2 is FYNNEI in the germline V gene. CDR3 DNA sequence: TGTGCCAGCAGGGGGGGGGTCGAAAAACTGTTTTTT. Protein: CASRGGVEKLFF.

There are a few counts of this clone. The CDR3 sequence is CASSYVARTGNEKLFF. The DNA of the CDR3 is TGTGCCAGCAGTTACGTCGCCCGGACAGGGAATGAAAAACTGTTTTTT. This rearrangement joins TRBV6-5 to TRBJ1-4, with 8 nucleotides matching TRBD1. Germline V gives CDR1 MNHEY, CDR2 SVGAGI. The CDR3 spans 16 residues. Trimming took 2 bases from V and 5 from J; bases not matched to a gene: 7.

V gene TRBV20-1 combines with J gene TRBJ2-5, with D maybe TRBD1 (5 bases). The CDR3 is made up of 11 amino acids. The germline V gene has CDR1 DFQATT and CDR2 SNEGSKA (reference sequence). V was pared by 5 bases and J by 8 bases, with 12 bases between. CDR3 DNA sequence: TGCAGTGCTCCGACAAGGGGAACCCAGTACTTC. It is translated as CSAPTRGTQYF.

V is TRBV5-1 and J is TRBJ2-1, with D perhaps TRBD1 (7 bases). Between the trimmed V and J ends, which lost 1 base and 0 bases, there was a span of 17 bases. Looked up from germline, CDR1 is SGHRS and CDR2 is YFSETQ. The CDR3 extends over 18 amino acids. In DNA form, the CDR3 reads TGCGCCAGCAGCTTGATCCAGGGGGACTTAAGCTCCTACAATGAGCAGTTCTTC. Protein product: CASSLIQGDLSSYNEQFF.

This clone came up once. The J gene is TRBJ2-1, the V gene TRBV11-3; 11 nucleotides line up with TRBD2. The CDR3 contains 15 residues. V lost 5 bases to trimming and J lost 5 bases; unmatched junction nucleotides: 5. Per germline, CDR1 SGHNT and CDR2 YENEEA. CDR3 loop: CASSVGLAENNEQFF. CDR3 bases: TGTGCCAGCAGCGTGGGACTAGCGGAGAACAATGAGCAGTTCTTC.

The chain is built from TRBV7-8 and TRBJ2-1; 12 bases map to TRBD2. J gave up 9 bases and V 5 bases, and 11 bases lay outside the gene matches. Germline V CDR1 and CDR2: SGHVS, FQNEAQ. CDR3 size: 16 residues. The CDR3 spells CASSLRLAGVAREQFF. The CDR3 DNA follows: TGTGCCAGCAGCCTAAGACTAGCGGGAGTAGCTCGTGAGCAGTTCTTC.

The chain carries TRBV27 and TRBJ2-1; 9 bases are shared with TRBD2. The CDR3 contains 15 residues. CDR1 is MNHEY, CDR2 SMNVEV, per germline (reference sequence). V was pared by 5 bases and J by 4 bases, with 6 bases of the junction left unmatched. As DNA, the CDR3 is TGTGCCAGCAGTAGCGGGAGGTCTTTATACAATGAGCAGTTCTTC. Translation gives CASSSGRSLYNEQFF.